This TCR beta chain was profiled in a study of T cell repertoires in cytomegalovirus infection. Study context: Recently identified HLA-C-restricted CMV epitopes were used, and well-studied HLA-B-restricted CMV epitopes were used as well. Study results and limitations: The study found HLA-C-restricted CMV-specific TCR beta clonotypes dominating the ex vivo response.

TCRdb reprocessed the reads with MiXCR, giving one entry per CDR3 protein. Of around 800,000 distinct CDR3 sequences listed, roughly 33% are singletons. In regard to this clonotype: The target antigen is unknown.

Germline CDR1 MNHEY, CDR2 SMNVEV (reference sequence). V trimming: 6 bases; J trimming: 4 bases; junction bases outside the gene matches: 8. The CDR3 runs 14 residues. This rearrangement joins TRBV27 to TRBJ2-5, with TRBD2 identical over 7 bases. Sequencing was performed on cultured CD8+ T cells from PBMCs, taken from culture after CMV antigen stimulation. The clonotype originates from a human donor in good health (CMV status not recorded). Some clones in this sample may be carry-over from other donors' samples. In DNA, the CDR3 is TGTGCCAGCAGAGCTAACGGGAGGCCAGAGACCCAGTACTTC. Its protein is CASRANGRPETQYF.